A selection of T cell receptor beta chains follows, all from one sample in a study of T cell repertoires in cytomegalovirus infection. These receptors have no identified antigens. TCRdb re-derived calls from the reads in MiXCR, one entry per CDR3 protein. The sample lists approximately 990,000 distinct CDR3 sequences, around 29% seen once, with over 12% in the top ten. The sequenced sample was cultured CD8+ T cells from PBMCs, obtained from culture after CMV antigen stimulation. All receptors come from a human donor in good health (CMV status not recorded). Some clones in this sample may be carry-over from other donors' samples. Both conserved end residues are trimmed from each CDR3. A D gene is named only where the DNA matches it firmly.

TRBV12-3/TRBV12-4	TRBD1	TRBJ1-5	ASRTGENQPQH
TRBV7-8	TRBD1	TRBJ1-1	ASSLARTGATEAF
TRBV7-2	.	TRBJ2-1	ASSQQYNEQF
TRBV12-3/TRBV12-4	.	TRBJ1-2	ASSPSPGNLGYT
TRBV27	.	TRBJ1-2	ASCGQQSYGYT
TRBV6-2/TRBV6-3	.	TRBJ2-1	ASTLWRNHEQF
TRBV7-9	.	TRBJ1-1	ASSRSGAEAF
TRBV11-3	.	TRBJ2-3	ASSFGTGYPSRYTQY
TRBV12-3/TRBV12-4	TRBD2	TRBJ2-1	ASSGLAGHYNEQF
TRBV9	TRBD2	TRBJ2-1	ASSSRAGGSYNEQF
TRBV25-1	.	TRBJ2-2	ASSESGTRTGELF
TRBV4-1	.	TRBJ2-7	ASSQEISPYEQY
TRBV7-4	.	TRBJ2-1	ASSLSVGGPYNEQF
TRBV5-1	TRBD1	TRBJ1-2	ASSLEDRGLDGYT